This is a list of T cell receptor beta chains from one sample in a study of response to subunit inactivated influenza vaccine. TCRdb re-derived calls from the RT-PCR reads in MiXCR, one entry per CDR3 protein. There are some 850,000 distinct CDR3 sequences in the sample; 15% to 20% occur only once, and roughly 10% lies in the top ten. Sample: PBMCs from blood, taken roughly 5 days after vaccination. The receptors here all came from a man aged 50 to 60 who received an inactivated influenza vaccine. The CDR3 runs from the conserved cysteine through the conserved F or W. Fields, in order: J gene, clone size, D gene, V gene, CDR3 DNA, CDR3 protein. The D gene is left open where the match is weak. Only part of the rows carry a size: once, few, many, or a class if the clone is expanded.

j_call: TRBJ1-2
clone_size: many
d_call: NA
v_call: TRBV12-3/TRBV12-4
cdr3_nt: TGTGCCAGCAGTCACAGGCGCGGCTACACCTTC
cdr3_aa: CASSHRRGYTF

j_call: TRBJ2-7
clone_size: many
d_call: NA
v_call: TRBV6-1
cdr3_nt: TGTGCCAGCAGTGAAGCGCCGGGGCAGGCTGAGCAGTACTTC
cdr3_aa: CASSEAPGQAEQYF

j_call: TRBJ1-1
clone_size: NA
d_call: NA
v_call: TRBV20-1
cdr3_nt: TGCAGTGCTAGAAAACAGGGCTCGAACACTGAAGCTTTCTTT
cdr3_aa: CSARKQGSNTEAFF

j_call: TRBJ2-1
clone_size: few
d_call: NA
v_call: TRBV19
cdr3_nt: TGTGCCAGTAGACCAGGCGGACATCAAGCAGACAATGAGCAGTTCTTC
cdr3_aa: CASRPGGHQADNEQFF

j_call: TRBJ2-3
clone_size: NA
d_call: NA
v_call: TRBV20-1
cdr3_nt: TGCAGTGCTGGGGGCGGTAGTAGCACAGATACGCAGTATTTT
cdr3_aa: CSAGGGSSTDTQYF

j_call: TRBJ1-6
clone_size: NA
d_call: TRBD1
v_call: TRBV7-8
cdr3_nt: TGTGCCAGCACCCCCGGGACAGGGACATCCCTAACCCTCCACTTT
cdr3_aa: CASTPGTGTSLTLHF

j_call: TRBJ2-5
clone_size: many
d_call: NA
v_call: TRBV20-1
cdr3_nt: TGCAGTGCTAGACAGGGAATAGAGACCCAGTACTTC
cdr3_aa: CSARQGIETQYF

j_call: TRBJ2-5
clone_size: NA
d_call: TRBD2
v_call: TRBV29-1
cdr3_nt: TGCAGCGTTAGGGGAGCGGGAGGGCTGTCGGAGACCCAGTACTTC
cdr3_aa: CSVRGAGGLSETQYF

j_call: TRBJ2-6
clone_size: few
d_call: NA
v_call: TRBV7-6
cdr3_nt: TGTGCCAGCAGCTTAGTGTACCGCCAGCCTAGGCCTCACTCTGGGGCCAACGTCCTGACTTTC
cdr3_aa: CASSLVYRQPRPHSGANVLTF

j_call: TRBJ2-7
clone_size: NA
d_call: TRBD2
v_call: TRBV12-3/TRBV12-4
cdr3_nt: TGTGCCAGCAGCCCTCTCGGGGGGTACGAGCAGTACTTC
cdr3_aa: CASSPLGGYEQYF

j_call: TRBJ2-7
clone_size: NA
d_call: NA
v_call: TRBV29-1
cdr3_nt: TGCAGCGTTGGGGGCCGGCCCCTCTACGAGCAGTACTTC
cdr3_aa: CSVGGRPLYEQYF

j_call: TRBJ2-4
clone_size: few
d_call: NA
v_call: TRBV7-2
cdr3_nt: TGTGCCAGCTCGCGGGGGCCAGTCAAAAACATTCAGTACTTC
cdr3_aa: CASSRGPVKNIQYF

j_call: TRBJ2-1
clone_size: many
d_call: NA
v_call: TRBV12-3/TRBV12-4
cdr3_nt: TGTGCCAGCAGTTTAAGGACACGCCAGTTCTTC
cdr3_aa: CASSLRTRQFF

j_call: TRBJ2-6
clone_size: few
d_call: TRBD1
v_call: TRBV29-1
cdr3_nt: TGCAGCGTTGAAGATCGCAGGGGGCGCGGGGCCAACGTCCTGACTTTC
cdr3_aa: CSVEDRRGRGANVLTF

j_call: TRBJ2-7
clone_size: NA
d_call: TRBD1
v_call: TRBV5-4
cdr3_nt: TGTGCCAGCAGCTCCCTGCCTTTTGGACAGGGGGCTTACGAGCAGTACTTC
cdr3_aa: CASSSLPFGQGAYEQYF

j_call: TRBJ1-5
clone_size: few
d_call: NA
v_call: TRBV7-2
cdr3_nt: TGTGCCAGCAGCCAAGGGAGGGGCGGTCAGCCCCAGCATTTT
cdr3_aa: CASSQGRGGQPQHF

j_call: TRBJ2-3
clone_size: NA
d_call: NA
v_call: TRBV11-2
cdr3_nt: TGTGCCAGCAGCCCCAACCCTGGGCGGGGGCCGAGCACAGATACGCAGTATTTT
cdr3_aa: CASSPNPGRGPSTDTQYF

j_call: TRBJ1-1
clone_size: NA
d_call: NA
v_call: TRBV4-3
cdr3_nt: TGCGCCAGCAGCCAAGAACAGCCGAACACTGAAGCTTTCTTT
cdr3_aa: CASSQEQPNTEAFF

j_call: TRBJ2-7
clone_size: few
d_call: NA
v_call: TRBV7-8
cdr3_nt: TGTGCCAGCAGCTTATATCCGGGGTCCTACGAGCAGTACTTC
cdr3_aa: CASSLYPGSYEQYF

j_call: TRBJ2-1
clone_size: many
d_call: NA
v_call: TRBV20-1
cdr3_nt: TGCAGTGCTAGAGGAGGGGCGAGCTCCTACAATGAGCAGTTCTTC
cdr3_aa: CSARGGASSYNEQFF

j_call: TRBJ2-1
clone_size: NA
d_call: NA
v_call: TRBV28
cdr3_nt: TGTGCCAGCAGTTTATGGGGGTCCTACAATGAGCAGTTCTTC
cdr3_aa: CASSLWGSYNEQFF

j_call: TRBJ1-6
clone_size: few
d_call: TRBD1
v_call: TRBV15
cdr3_nt: TGTGCCACCAGCAGAGTAGGGGGCGGTAATTCACCCCTCCACTTT
cdr3_aa: CATSRVGGGNSPLHF

j_call: TRBJ2-5
clone_size: few
d_call: TRBD1
v_call: TRBV5-1
cdr3_nt: TGCGCCAGCAGCTTGGAAGGACAGGAAGAGACCCAGTACTTC
cdr3_aa: CASSLEGQEETQYF

j_call: TRBJ1-5
clone_size: NA
d_call: NA
v_call: TRBV5-5
cdr3_nt: TGTGCCAGCAGCCGGACAACCGATCAGCCCCAGCATTTT
cdr3_aa: CASSRTTDQPQHF

j_call: TRBJ2-1
clone_size: few
d_call: NA
v_call: TRBV20-1
cdr3_nt: TGCAGTGCCTCCACGGGGCCCGGCAATGAGCAGTTCTTC
cdr3_aa: CSASTGPGNEQFF

j_call: TRBJ1-4
clone_size: few
d_call: NA
v_call: TRBV11-2
cdr3_nt: TGTGCCAGCAGCCCCCGCGTTTCCAATGAAAAACTGTTTTTT
cdr3_aa: CASSPRVSNEKLFF

j_call: TRBJ2-1
clone_size: NA
d_call: TRBD2
v_call: TRBV20-1
cdr3_nt: TGCAGTGCTAGAACTAGCGGACACTACAATGAGCAGTTCTTC
cdr3_aa: CSARTSGHYNEQFF

j_call: TRBJ2-3
clone_size: many
d_call: NA
v_call: TRBV5-1
cdr3_nt: TGCGCCAGCAGCGCTTCCGGGACGTCAGATACGCAGTATTTT
cdr3_aa: CASSASGTSDTQYF